A single sample is the source of the 22 T cell receptor beta chains below, sequenced in a study of CD8+ T cells in alopecia areata. RNA was isolated and reverse transcribed to cDNA, the sequencing template. Method: immunoSEQ multiplex PCR; TCRdb's copy keeps in-frame clones and lacks some. This table holds about 140,000 clones, about 54% found once. Specimen: CD4+ T cells sorted from blood. The receptors come from a human donor in good health.

The chain recombines TRBV11-1 with TRBJ1-1; no firm D call. The CDR3 is 12 residues long. Germline V lookup: CDR1 SGHAT, CDR2 FQDESV (reference sequence). V gave up 5 bases and J gave up 5 bases, with 9 bases separating them. CDR3 sequence reads: CASSRAGTEAFF. The CDR3 DNA is TGTGCCAGCAGCAGGGCGGGTACTGAAGCTTTCTTT.

The V gene is TRBV19, the J gene TRBJ1-1; D perhaps matches TRBD1 (6 bases). Germline CDR1 reads LNHDA; CDR2 reads SQIVND (reference sequence). V was trimmed by 5 bases and J by 0 bases, leaving 13 bases between them. The CDR3 loop spans 15 amino acids. Here the CDR3 DNA reads TGTGCCAGTAGTGCGCAGGGGATCATGAACACTGAAGCTTTCTTT. Encoded protein: CASSAQGIMNTEAFF.

The V call is TRBV30, the J call TRBJ2-5, with 8 bases that match TRBD1. This CDR3 contains 12 residues. Germline assignment: CDR1 GTSNPN and CDR2 SVGIG (reference sequence). Trimming cost V 6 bases and J 5 bases; bases outside gene matches: 5. The CDR3 reads CACPRQGETQYF. For the CDR3, the DNA is TGTGCCTGCCCCCGACAGGGGGAGACCCAGTACTTC.

This sequence joins TRBV9 and TRBJ2-7; D is undetermined. Germline V gene sequence: CDR1 SGDLS, CDR2 YYNGEE. The V end lost 0 bases, the J end lost 3 bases, and 10 bases lay between the germline ends. There are 14 residues in the CDR3. CDR3 in DNA: TGTGCCAGCAGCGTAGGAGCAGGAATCTACGAGCAGTACTTC. Amino acid sequence: CASSVGAGIYEQYF.

V gene TRBV28 combines with J gene TRBJ2-6; tentatively, D is TRBD2 (6 bases). The V gene lost 4 bases and the J gene lost 3 bases, with 16 bases spanning the gap. The CDR3 totals 17 residues. Looked up from germline, CDR1 is MDHEN and CDR2 is SYDVKM. CDR3 in DNA: TGTGCCAGCAGTTCGGGACTGGGGGTTGGTGGGGCCAACGTCCTGACTTTC. It encodes CASSSGLGVGGANVLTF.

This clone occurred a few times. This chain joins TRBV28 and TRBJ2-2, with D perhaps matching TRBD2 (6 bases). Trimming took off 6 bases at V and 5 bases at J, with 16 bases between the two ends. This CDR3 is 15 amino acids long. In germline, CDR1 is MDHEN, CDR2 SYDVKM. The CDR3 loop reads CASRSRTKPTGELFF. The CDR3 DNA reads as TGTGCCAGCAGGAGCCGGACTAAACCAACCGGGGAGCTGTTTTTT.

The V gene is TRBV7-8, the J gene TRBJ1-5, with D perhaps matching TRBD1 (5 bases). In germline, CDR1 is SGHVS, CDR2 FQNEAQ. The CDR3 runs 15 residues. Trimming took 0 bases from V and 0 from J, leaving 6 bases between them. CDR3 nucleotides: TGTGCCAGCAGCTTAGCGCAGGGTAGCAATCAGCCCCAGCATTTT. It codes for CASSLAQGSNQPQHF.

This clone was seen more than once but under ten times. DNA of the CDR3: TGCGCCAGCAGCCAAAGGGACGACTATGGCTACACCTTC. Residues: CASSQRDDYGYTF. The chain carries TRBV4-1 and TRBJ1-2, with D tentatively TRBD1 (5 bases). This CDR3 region has 13 residues. V lost 2 bases to trimming and J lost 3 bases, with 7 bases between them. Germline V gene lookup returns CDR1 MGHRA and CDR2 YSYEKL.

This clone was counted only a few times. The CDR3 sequence: CAISELESGNEQFF. The CDR3 DNA is TGTGCCATCAGTGAGCTTGAGAGCGGAAATGAGCAGTTCTTC. The rearrangement uses TRBV10-3 and TRBJ2-1, with D possibly matching TRBD2 (5 bases). The length of the CDR3 is 14 residues. V gave up 2 bases and J gave up 7 bases, with 12 bases separating them. Germline V CDR1 and CDR2: ENHRY, SYGVKD.

The table lists this clone with a few counts. The chain carries TRBV19 and TRBJ2-5; no definite D call. In germline, CDR1 is LNHDA, CDR2 SQIVND (reference sequence). There are 13 residues in the CDR3. Trimming pared 4 bases from V and 1 base from J, leaving 7 bases between. CDR3 sequence reads: CASSRRIQETQYF. The CDR3 DNA reads TGTGCCAGTAGTAGGCGGATCCAAGAGACCCAGTACTTC.

The rearrangement uses TRBV27 and TRBJ2-3; D call uncertain. Germline CDR1 is MNHEY and CDR2 is SMNVEV (reference sequence). The CDR3 loop spans 14 amino acids. V lost 3 bases and J lost 0, with 7 bases in between. CDR3 sequence: CASSFHGSTDTQYF. The CDR3 coding sequence is TGTGCCAGCAGTTTCCACGGGAGCACAGATACGCAGTATTTT.

The chain combines TRBV29-1 with TRBJ2-3; D gene ambiguous. The CDR3 totals 12 residues. Per the germline V gene, CDR1 is SQVTM and CDR2 is ANQGSEA. V was trimmed by 6 bases and J by 2 bases, leaving 9 bases between them. The CDR3 protein is CSVDKITDTQYF. The CDR3 DNA reads TGCAGCGTCGACAAGATCACAGATACGCAGTATTTT.

V is TRBV6-5 and J is TRBJ2-7, with a weak D call TRBD1 (6 bases). Germline V lookup: CDR1 MNHEY, CDR2 SVGAGI. With 5 bases removed from V and 2 bases from J, the gap between germline ends came to 13 bases. This CDR3 is 14 amino acids long. Here the CDR3 DNA reads TGTGCCAGCAGTGTCGGGACACTTCCCTACGAGCAGTACTTC. Residues: CASSVGTLPYEQYF.

This clone has more than one count but fewer than ten. The V and J genes are TRBV29-1 and TRBJ2-1, with 11 bases aligning to TRBD2. The CDR3 totals 14 residues. Germline assignment: CDR1 SQVTM and CDR2 ANQGSEA. V lost 4 bases, J lost 4 bases, and 3 bases stayed unmatched. Here the CDR3 DNA reads TGCAGCGTTGTGGGACTAGCGGAGTACAATGAGCAGTTCTTC. Protein sequence: CSVVGLAEYNEQFF.

The V gene is TRBV4-1, the J gene TRBJ2-7; 12 nucleotides agree with TRBD2. CDR1 is MGHRA and CDR2 is YSYEKL in the germline V gene. This CDR3 has 16 residues. With 0 bases clipped from V and 6 bases from J, the junction kept 6 bases outside the gene matches. This CDR3 is CASSQERLAGVGEQYF. The CDR3 nucleotides are TGCGCCAGCAGCCAAGAGAGACTAGCGGGAGTAGGCGAGCAGTACTTC.

This clone occurred a few times. This sequence joins TRBV7-7 and TRBJ2-6, with D tentatively TRBD2 (6 bases). The germline gives CDR1 SSHAT, CDR2 FNYEAQ (reference sequence). The CDR3 consists of 16 residues. The CDR3 sequence is CASAGREGAGANVLTF. The CDR3 DNA sequence: TGTGCTAGCGCTGGGCGGGAAGGGGCTGGGGCCAACGTCCTGACTTTC.

The chain links TRBV4-1 to TRBJ2-5; 10 nucleotides align to TRBD1. Germline-derived CDR1 and CDR2 are MGHRA and YSYEKL. CDR3 size: 18 residues. After removal of 1 base from V and 5 bases from J, the junction contained 13 bases not matched to a gene. In nucleotides, the CDR3 is TGCGCCAGCAGCCAAGCCTCTGGACAGGGGGGTCTTGGGGAGACCCAGTACTTC. Encoded protein: CASSQASGQGGLGETQYF.

The DNA of the CDR3 is TGTGCCAGCACCGACAGACCAGCGAACACCGGGGAGCTGTTTTTT. It specifies CASTDRPANTGELFF. The chain joins TRBV2 to TRBJ2-2, with D possibly being TRBD1 (5 bases). The germline V gene has CDR1 SNHLY and CDR2 FYNNEI. This CDR3 contains 15 residues. Trimming stripped 7 bases from V and 0 bases from J, with 12 bases between.

This clone has more than one count but fewer than ten. V gene TRBV14 combines with J gene TRBJ2-5; D unclear. The CDR3 contains 12 residues. CDR1 and CDR2 from the germline V gene are SGHDN and FVKESK. Deletions cut 5 bases from V and 0 bases from J, with 4 bases between. The CDR3 here is CASSTYQETQYF. In DNA form, the CDR3 reads TGTGCCAGCAGCACGTACCAAGAGACCCAGTACTTC. The full variable domain, with the rest looked up from reference TRBV14 and TRBJ2-5, is EAGVTQFPSHSVIEKGQTVTLRCDPISGHDNLYWYRRVMGKEIKFLLHFVKESKQDESGMPNNRFLAERTGGTYSTLKVQPAELEDSGVYFCASSTYQETQYFGPGTRLLVL.

V gene TRBV29-1 combines with J gene TRBJ1-1; 8 bases are a match to TRBD1. CDR1 is SQVTM, CDR2 ANQGSEA, per germline. The V gene end was trimmed by 5 bases and the J gene end by 7 bases; junction bases not matched to a gene: 9. CDR3 size: 13 residues. The CDR3 reads CSVKKTGAFEAFF. CDR3 DNA sequence: TGCAGCGTTAAAAAGACAGGGGCCTTTGAAGCTTTCTTT. Supplemented by reference TRBV29-1 and TRBJ1-1, the full variable domain reads SAVISQKPSRDICQRGTSLTIQCQVDSQVTMMFWYRQQPGQSLTLIATANQGSEATYESGFVIDKFPISRPNLTFSTLTVSNMSPEDSSIYLCSVKKTGAFEAFFGQGTRLTVV.

This clone was seen a handful of times. The rearrangement joins TRBV29-1 to TRBJ2-1; TRBD2 matches at 13 bases. Germline loops: CDR1 SQVTM, CDR2 ANQGSEA. The junction had 4 bases not matched to a gene; V was cut back by 1 base and J by 7 bases. The CDR3 spans 15 residues. Here the CDR3 reads CSVEVGLAGVNEQFF. CDR3 coding DNA: TGCAGCGTTGAAGTTGGACTAGCGGGAGTAAATGAGCAGTTCTTC.

This rearrangement joins TRBV28 to TRBJ1-2; D remains ambiguous. This CDR3 is built from 11 residues. Germline V gene data show CDR1 as MDHEN and CDR2 as SYDVKM. Trimming shortened V by 10 bases and J by 8 bases, and 14 bases separated the two germline ends. The CDR3 sequence: CAISTRAGYTF. For the CDR3, the DNA is TGTGCCATCAGCACTAGAGCCGGCTACACCTTC.